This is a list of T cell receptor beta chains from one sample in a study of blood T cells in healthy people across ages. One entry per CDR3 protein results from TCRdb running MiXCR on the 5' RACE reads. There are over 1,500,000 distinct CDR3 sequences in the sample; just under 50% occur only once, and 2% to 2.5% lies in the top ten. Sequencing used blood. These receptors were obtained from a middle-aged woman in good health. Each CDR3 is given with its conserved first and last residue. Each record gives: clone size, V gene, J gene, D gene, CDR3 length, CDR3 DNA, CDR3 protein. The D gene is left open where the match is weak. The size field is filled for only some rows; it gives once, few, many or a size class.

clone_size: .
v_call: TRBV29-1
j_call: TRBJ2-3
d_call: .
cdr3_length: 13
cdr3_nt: TGCAGCGTTGCCGGGGGGCCGATAGATACGCAGTATTTT
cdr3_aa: CSVAGGPIDTQYF

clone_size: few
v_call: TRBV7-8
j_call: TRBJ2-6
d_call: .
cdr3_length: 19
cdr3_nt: TGTGCCAGCAGCTTATCCCGTTCCCCCACGTATTCTGGGGCCAACGTCCTGACTTTC
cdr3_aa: CASSLSRSPTYSGANVLTF

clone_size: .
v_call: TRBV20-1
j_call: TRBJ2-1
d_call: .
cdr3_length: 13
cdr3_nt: TGCAGTGTAGGCGGGGAGTCCTACAATGAGCAGTTCTTC
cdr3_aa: CSVGGESYNEQFF

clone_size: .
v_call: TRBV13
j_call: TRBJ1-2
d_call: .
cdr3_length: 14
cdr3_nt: TGTGCCAGCAGCTTAGGCCGGGCCCAGGGAGGCTACACCTTC
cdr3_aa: CASSLGRAQGGYTF

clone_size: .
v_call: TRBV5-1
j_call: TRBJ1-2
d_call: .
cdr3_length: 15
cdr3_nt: TGCGCCAGCAGTGAAGGGTCCAGAGCTAACTATGGCTACACCTTC
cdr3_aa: CASSEGSRANYGYTF

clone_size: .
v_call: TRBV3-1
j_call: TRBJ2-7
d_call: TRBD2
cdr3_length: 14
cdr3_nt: TGTGCCAGCAGCCAATCAACTAGCGCTCGGTCCCAGTACTTC
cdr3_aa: CASSQSTSARSQYF

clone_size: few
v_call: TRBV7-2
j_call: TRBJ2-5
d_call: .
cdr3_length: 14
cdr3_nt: TGTGCCAGCAGCTCGCTACTAGGGCTCGAGACCCAGTACTTC
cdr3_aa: CASSSLLGLETQYF

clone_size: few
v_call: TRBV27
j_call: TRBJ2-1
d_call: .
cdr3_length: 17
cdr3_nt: TGTGCCAGCACCCCCTGGAAGGGAGGAGGTTCCTACAATGAGCAGTTCTTC
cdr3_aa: CASTPWKGGGSYNEQFF

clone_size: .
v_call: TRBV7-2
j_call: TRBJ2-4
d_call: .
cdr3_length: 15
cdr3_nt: TGTGCCAGCAGCTTAGTCGTATTGGGGAACAATGAGCAGTACTTC
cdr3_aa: CASSLVVLGNNEQYF

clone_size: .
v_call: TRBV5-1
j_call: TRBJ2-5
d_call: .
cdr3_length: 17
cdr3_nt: TGCGCCAGCAGCTTTAATCCCGGAGGGGAGTACCAAGAGACCCAGTACTTC
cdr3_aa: CASSFNPGGEYQETQYF

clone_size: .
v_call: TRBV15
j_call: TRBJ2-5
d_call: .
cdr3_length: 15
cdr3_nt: TGTGCCACCAGCTTACGAGAGAGGGTCCAAGAGACCCAGTACTTC
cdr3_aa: CATSLRERVQETQYF

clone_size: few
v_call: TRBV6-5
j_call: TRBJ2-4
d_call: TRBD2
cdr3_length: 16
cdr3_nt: TGTGCCAGCAGTTACTCGGAAGCGGGGGGGCATAACATTCAGTACTTC
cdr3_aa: CASSYSEAGGHNIQYF

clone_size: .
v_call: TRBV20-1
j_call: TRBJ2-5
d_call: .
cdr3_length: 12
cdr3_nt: TGCAGTGGAGCCCAACAGGGCGAGACCCAGTACTTC
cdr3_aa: CSGAQQGETQYF

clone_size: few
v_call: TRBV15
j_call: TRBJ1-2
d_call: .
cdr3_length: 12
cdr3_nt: TGTGCCACCAGCAGAGATGTATACGGCTACACCTTC
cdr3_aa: CATSRDVYGYTF

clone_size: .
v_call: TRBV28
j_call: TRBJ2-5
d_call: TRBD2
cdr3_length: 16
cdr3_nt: TGTGCCAGCAGGTCCCGCGGGGGGGCCGGTGACAATGAGCAGTACTTC
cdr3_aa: CASRSRGGAGDNEQYF

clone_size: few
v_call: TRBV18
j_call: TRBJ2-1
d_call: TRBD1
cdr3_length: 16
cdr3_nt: TGTGCCAGCAGTTCCCGGACAGGGAGCTCCTACAATGAGCAGTTCTTC
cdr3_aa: CASSSRTGSSYNEQFF

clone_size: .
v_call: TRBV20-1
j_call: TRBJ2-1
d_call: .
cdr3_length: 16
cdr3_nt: TGCAGTCCTAGAGATCTTCAGCCGAGCTCCTACAATGAGCAGTTCTTC
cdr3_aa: CSPRDLQPSSYNEQFF

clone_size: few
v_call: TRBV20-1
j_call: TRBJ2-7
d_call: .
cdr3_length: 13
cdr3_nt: TGCAGTGCTAGGTCTGATCGGAACTACGAGCAGTACTTC
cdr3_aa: CSARSDRNYEQYF

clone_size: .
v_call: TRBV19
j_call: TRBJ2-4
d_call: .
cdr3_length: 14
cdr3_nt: TGTGCCAGTAGTATTCGGGGTTCCAAAAACATTCAGTACTTC
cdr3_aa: CASSIRGSKNIQYF

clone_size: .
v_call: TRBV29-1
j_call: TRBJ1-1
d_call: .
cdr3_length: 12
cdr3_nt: TGCAGCGTTGAAGAAGACGTTGGTGAAGCTTTCTTT
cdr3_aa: CSVEEDVGEAFF

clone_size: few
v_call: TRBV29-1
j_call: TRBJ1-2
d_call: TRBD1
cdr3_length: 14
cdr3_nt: TGCAGCGTCTCCCCGGGACAGGGGAGCTATGGCTACACCTTC
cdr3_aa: CSVSPGQGSYGYTF

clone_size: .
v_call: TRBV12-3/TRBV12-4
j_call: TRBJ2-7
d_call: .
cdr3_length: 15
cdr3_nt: TGTGCCAGCAGTGCTCTACAGGATTCCTACAATGAGCAGTACTTC
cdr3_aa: CASSALQDSYNEQYF

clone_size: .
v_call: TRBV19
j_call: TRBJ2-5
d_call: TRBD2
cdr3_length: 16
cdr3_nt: TGTGCCAGTAGTCCTACGACTAGCGGGGGGGCGAAGACCCAGTACTTC
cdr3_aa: CASSPTTSGGAKTQYF

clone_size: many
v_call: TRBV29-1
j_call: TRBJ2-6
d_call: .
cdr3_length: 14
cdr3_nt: TGCAGCGTTGAATCGAGCTCTGGGGCCAACGTCCTGACTTTC
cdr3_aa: CSVESSSGANVLTF

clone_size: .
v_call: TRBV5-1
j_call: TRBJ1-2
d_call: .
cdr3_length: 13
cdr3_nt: TGCGCCAGCAGCATTGGGGAAAACTATGGCTACACCTTC
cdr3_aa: CASSIGENYGYTF

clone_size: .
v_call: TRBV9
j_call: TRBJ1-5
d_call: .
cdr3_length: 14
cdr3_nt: TGTGCCAGCAGCGTAGGTGATGGTAATCAGCCCCAGCATTTT
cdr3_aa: CASSVGDGNQPQHF

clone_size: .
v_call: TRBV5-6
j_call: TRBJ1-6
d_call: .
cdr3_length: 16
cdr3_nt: TGTGCCAGCAGCTTACACCCAGGGTTCAGAAATTCACCCCTCCACTTT
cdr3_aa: CASSLHPGFRNSPLHF

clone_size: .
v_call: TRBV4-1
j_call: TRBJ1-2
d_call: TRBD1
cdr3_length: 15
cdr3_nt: TGCGCCAGCAGCCAGGCCGGACAGGGGGCCTATGGCTACACCTTC
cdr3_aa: CASSQAGQGAYGYTF

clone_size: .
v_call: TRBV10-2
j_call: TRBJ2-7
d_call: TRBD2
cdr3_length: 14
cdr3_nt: TGCGCCAGCAGTGAACTAGCGGGGACCTACGAGCAGTACTTC
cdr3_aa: CASSELAGTYEQYF

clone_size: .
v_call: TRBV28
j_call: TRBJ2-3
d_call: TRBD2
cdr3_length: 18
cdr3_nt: TGTGCCAGCAGACCTCCGGGACTAGCGGTGTCCATGACAGATACGCAGTATTTT
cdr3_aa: CASRPPGLAVSMTDTQYF

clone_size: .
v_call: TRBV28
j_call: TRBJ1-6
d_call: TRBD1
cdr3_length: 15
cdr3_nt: TGTGCCAGCAGTTTACAAGGGACAGTAAATTCACCCCTCCACTTT
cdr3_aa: CASSLQGTVNSPLHF

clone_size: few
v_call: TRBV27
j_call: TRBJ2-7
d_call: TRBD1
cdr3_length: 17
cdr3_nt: TGTGCCAGCAGTTTACAGTTGTTCGGACAGGGAATGATTAAGCAGTACTTC
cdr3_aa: CASSLQLFGQGMIKQYF